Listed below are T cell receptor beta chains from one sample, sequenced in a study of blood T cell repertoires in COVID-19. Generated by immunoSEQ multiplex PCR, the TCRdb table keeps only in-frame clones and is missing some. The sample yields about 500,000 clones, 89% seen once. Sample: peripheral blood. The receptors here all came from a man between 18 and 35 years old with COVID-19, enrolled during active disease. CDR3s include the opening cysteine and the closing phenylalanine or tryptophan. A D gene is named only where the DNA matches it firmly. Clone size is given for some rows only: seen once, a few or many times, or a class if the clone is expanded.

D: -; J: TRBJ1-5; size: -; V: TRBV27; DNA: TGTGCCAGCAGTTTGACAGCCGTTCAGCCCCAGCATTTT; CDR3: CASSLTAVQPQHF
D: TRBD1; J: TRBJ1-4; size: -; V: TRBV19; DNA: TGTGCCAGTAGTGCCACAGGGGGCAGAGAAAAACTGTTTTTT; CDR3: CASSATGGREKLFF
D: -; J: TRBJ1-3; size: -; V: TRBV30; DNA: TGTGCCTGGAGTGGGTGGGGGCTATGGCGCAACACCATATATTTT; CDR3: CAWSGWGLWRNTIYF
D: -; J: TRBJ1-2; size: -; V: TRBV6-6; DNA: TGTGCCAGCAGCGACAGCAATAACTATGGCTACACCTTC; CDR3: CASSDSNNYGYTF
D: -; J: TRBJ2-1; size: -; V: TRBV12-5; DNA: TGTGCTAGTGGTTTGGGTCCTTCCTACAATGAGCAGTTCTTC; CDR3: CASGLGPSYNEQFF
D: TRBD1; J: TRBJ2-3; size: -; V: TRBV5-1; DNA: TGCGCCAGCAGCAAGGACAGGGGAGAGGATACGCAGTATTTT; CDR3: CASSKDRGEDTQYF
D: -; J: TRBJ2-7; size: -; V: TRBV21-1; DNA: TGTGCCAACATTCGACCGGGACAGGGGGCCTACGAGCAGTACTTC; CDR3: CANIRPGQGAYEQYF
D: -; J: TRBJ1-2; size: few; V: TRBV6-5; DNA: TGTGCCAGCAGGTCCCAGGGCTCTAACTATGGCTACACCTTC; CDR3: CASRSQGSNYGYTF
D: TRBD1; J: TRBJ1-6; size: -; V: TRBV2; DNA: TGTGCCAGCAGTGACTCGACAGGGCTTAATTCACCCCTCCACTTT; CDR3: CASSDSTGLNSPLHF
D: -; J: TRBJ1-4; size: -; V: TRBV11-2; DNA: TGTGCCAGCAGCTTAGTGGGGGGGCGGAATGAAAAACTGTTTTTT; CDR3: CASSLVGGRNEKLFF